This section outlines one TCR beta chain sequence together with its context. No antigen is known for it. The entry originates in a study of response to subunit inactivated influenza vaccine. The study's findings and limits: A suggestion made by the authors is that each seasonal influenza vaccination recruits few new T cells.

CDR3 size: 14 residues. Trimming cost V 5 bases and J 5 bases; bases outside gene matches: 7. A single record per CDR3 protein comes from TCRdb applying MiXCR to the RT-PCR reads. The sample yields around 650,000 distinct CDR3 sequences, around 16% seen once. The J gene is TRBJ1-1, the V gene TRBV12-3 or TRBV12-4, with 8 bases identical to TRBD1. Source: PBMCs from blood, taken about 12 days after vaccination. This sequence was found in a man aged 45-60 years who received an inactivated influenza vaccine. CDR3 coding DNA: TGTGCCAGCAGTGCGACAGGGGTGGGTACTGAAGCTTTCTTT. Its translation is CASSATGVGTEAFF.